These 9 T cell receptor beta chains share one sample of origin, sequenced in a study of cytomegalovirus exposure and HLA in healthy donors. PCR used 60 Vbeta primers and 13 Jbeta primers. The protocol was immunoSEQ multiplex PCR, while the TCRdb copy is restricted to in-frame clones and leaves out a portion. This sample has roughly 100,000 clones; more than 60% occur once, and the top ten carry 2% to 3%. The sample comprised PBMCs. Every receptor here comes from a middle-aged man in good health and CMV-seronegative.

The chain links TRBV5-1 to TRBJ1-2; 7 bases map to TRBD1. J lost 5 bases, V lost 5 bases, and 12 bases had no gene match. The germline CDR1 and CDR2 sequences are SGHRS and YFSETQ. The CDR3 totals 15 residues. DNA of the CDR3: TGCGCCAGCAGGGTCATGCCCGGGACAGCATATGGCTACACCTTC. This gives the protein CASRVMPGTAYGYTF.

J is TRBJ2-7 and V is TRBV5-6, with unresolved D. The CDR3 totals 14 residues. V gave up 6 bases and J gave up 4 bases, with 17 bases separating them. Looked up from germline, CDR1 is SGHDT and CDR2 is YYEEEE. The DNA of the CDR3 is TGTGCCAGCACCCGGCTTGGGCCGAGTTACGAGCAGTACTTC. Amino acid sequence: CASTRLGPSYEQYF.

The rearrangement joins TRBV5-1 to TRBJ1-1; D may be TRBD1 (5 bases). The CDR3 runs 13 residues. Between the trimmed V and J ends, which lost 4 bases and 6 bases, there was a span of 13 bases. Germline V gene data show CDR1 as SGHRS and CDR2 as YFSETQ. CDR3 nucleotides: TGCGCCAGCAGCCCGGGGGGGTCCCCTGAAGCTTTCTTT. It encodes CASSPGGSPEAFF. Full variable domain (outside the CDR3, taken from reference TRBV5-1 and TRBJ1-1): KAGVTQTPRYLIKTRGQQVTLSCSPISGHRSVSWYQQTPGQGLQFLFEYFSETQRNKGNFPGRFSGRQFSNSRSEMNVSTLELGDSALYLCASSPGGSPEAFFGQGTRLTVV.

The rearrangement joins TRBV5-1 to TRBJ2-1; a possible D gene is TRBD1 (8 bases). CDR3 length equals 16 residues. Germline V lookup: CDR1 SGHRS, CDR2 YFSETQ. V shed 3 bases and J shed 3 bases, with 16 bases lying between them. The chain's CDR3 is CASSSLTGGVYNEQFF. The CDR3 DNA follows: TGCGCCAGCAGCTCCCTAACAGGGGGGGTCTACAATGAGCAGTTCTTC.

This clone was picked up one time. The chain has TRBV7-2 and TRBJ1-5; D is uncertain. Germline-derived CDR1 and CDR2 are SGHTA and FQGNSA. V was trimmed by 5 bases and J by 5 bases, leaving 10 bases between them. The CDR3 is 13 amino acids. The DNA for the CDR3 is TGTGCCAGCAGCGCAACAGTAGATCAGCCCCAGCATTTT. Amino acids: CASSATVDQPQHF.

As to this clone: A junction boundary mismatches the germline segment, possibly from a read error. The CDR3 protein is CASGEAGRSYEQSF. Written as DNA, the CDR3 is TGTGCCAGCGGGGAGGCAGGGAGGTCCTACGAGCAGTCCTTC. V usage is TRBV2 and J usage is TRBJ2-7; D may be TRBD2 (6 bases). Germline CDR1 SNHLY, CDR2 FYNNEI. The CDR3 totals 14 residues.

CDR3 amino acids: CASSENVADSEDSNQPQHF. CDR3 sequence (DNA): TGCGCCAGCAGTGAGAATGTCGCCGACAGCGAGGATAGCAATCAGCCCCAGCATTTT. The chain combines TRBV10-1 with TRBJ1-5; possible D gene TRBD1, 5 bases. CDR3 length: 19 amino acids. The germline V gene encodes CDR1 WNHNN and CDR2 SYGVQD (reference sequence). V was pared by 2 bases and J by 0 bases, with 20 bases between.

This rearrangement joins TRBV4-2 to TRBJ2-3, with 9 bases lining up with TRBD2. Looked up from germline, CDR1 is LGHNA and CDR2 is YNFKEQ. Trimming at V came to 1 base and at J to 0 bases, leaving 5 bases not matched to a gene. This CDR3 has 17 residues. For the CDR3, the DNA is TGTGCCAGCAGCCAAGGAAGCGGGGGGTGGAGCACAGATACGCAGTATTTT. Translation gives CASSQGSGGWSTDTQYF.

The chain joins TRBV10-2 to TRBJ2-1; D is perhaps TRBD1 (6 bases). V dropped 2 bases and J dropped 8 bases, with 19 bases sitting between them. The germline CDR1 and CDR2 sequences are WSHSY and SAAADI. The CDR3 contains 16 residues. In DNA, the CDR3 is TGCGCCAGCAGTGAGATAGGACAGCCAGCTCCAGATGAGCAGTTCTTC. Translating it yields CASSEIGQPAPDEQFF.